Listed below are T cell receptor beta chains from one sample, sequenced in a study of T-cell reconstitution after alpha-beta-depleted transplantation in children. A single record per CDR3 protein comes from TCRdb applying MiXCR to the PCR reads. Of some 520,000 distinct CDR3 sequences detected, over 25% appear once; the ten largest clones hold more than 2%. Sequencing was performed on PBMCs from the stem cell graft donor, taken from the stem cell graft. The receptors were sampled from a human donor who donated a stem cell graft to a child with aplastic anemia. CDR3s include the opening cysteine and the closing phenylalanine or tryptophan. Each record gives: V gene, J gene, clone size, CDR3 protein. Part of the rows lack a size; the others show once, few, many or a class for expanded clones.

V: TRBV24-1
J: TRBJ2-3
size: -
CDR3: CATSDLEVDTDTQYF

V: TRBV9
J: TRBJ2-3
size: few
CDR3: CASSAGQRPTDTQYF

V: TRBV19
J: TRBJ2-1
size: -
CDR3: CASSHPDRGKRAGLLNEQFF

V: TRBV4-2
J: TRBJ1-5
size: few
CDR3: CASSQGVNQPQHF

V: TRBV6-1
J: TRBJ2-1
size: -
CDR3: CASSRGLGLLNEQFF

V: TRBV20-1
J: TRBJ2-4
size: few
CDR3: CSANTASKNIQYF

V: TRBV20-1
J: TRBJ1-4
size: -
CDR3: CSARGPRRLFF

V: TRBV11-2
J: TRBJ2-5
size: -
CDR3: CASSYNRAQETQYF

V: TRBV11-2
J: TRBJ2-2
size: -
CDR3: CASRFKPRAGMDTGELFF

V: TRBV20-1
J: TRBJ1-5
size: -
CDR3: CSALGARNQPQHF

V: TRBV5-1
J: TRBJ2-2
size: -
CDR3: CASSPSRGSLRGELFF

V: TRBV12-3/TRBV12-4
J: TRBJ2-6
size: -
CDR3: CARSLGRRDRATGANVLTF

V: TRBV19
J: TRBJ2-3
size: -
CDR3: CASGPMSSSDTQYF

V: TRBV7-2
J: TRBJ2-3
size: few
CDR3: CASSYSRGPSTDTQYF

V: TRBV18
J: TRBJ1-1
size: many
CDR3: CASSPTQTGANTEAFF

V: TRBV3-1
J: TRBJ2-7
size: -
CDR3: CASSVPTSGNGEQYF

V: TRBV7-2
J: TRBJ1-4
size: -
CDR3: CASSQHDPNEKLFF

V: TRBV11-2
J: TRBJ2-5
size: -
CDR3: CASSGGRQKETQYF

V: TRBV4-3
J: TRBJ2-1
size: few
CDR3: CASSQEVRAPARNEQFF

V: TRBV5-1
J: TRBJ1-2
size: few
CDR3: CASSLGHSNYGYTF

V: TRBV29-1
J: TRBJ2-5
size: few
CDR3: CSAGTGVRETQYF

V: TRBV12-3/TRBV12-4
J: TRBJ1-6
size: few
CDR3: CASSLYRSEAPLHF

V: TRBV14
J: TRBJ1-2
size: many
CDR3: CASSPSRNYGYTF

V: TRBV12-5
J: TRBJ1-2
size: few
CDR3: CASGQGGQVFGYTF

V: TRBV29-1
J: TRBJ2-4
size: -
CDR3: CSVAQGQEGTKNIQYF

V: TRBV5-1
J: TRBJ2-7
size: -
CDR3: CASSEMTGVVSYEQYF

V: TRBV5-1
J: TRBJ1-5
size: -
CDR3: CASSLDTSNQPQHF

V: TRBV27
J: TRBJ1-1
size: few
CDR3: CASRGGGNRGMNTEAFF

V: TRBV29-1
J: TRBJ1-2
size: -
CDR3: CSVSQGYGYTF

V: TRBV12-3/TRBV12-4
J: TRBJ1-1
size: few
CDR3: CASCGDTEAFF

V: TRBV6-1
J: TRBJ1-2
size: few
CDR3: CASSKGTGGGYGYTF

V: TRBV12-3/TRBV12-4
J: TRBJ1-5
size: -
CDR3: CASSPGTGGSQPQHF

V: TRBV6-1
J: TRBJ2-1
size: few
CDR3: CASRPTGTDEQFF

V: TRBV6-1
J: TRBJ2-6
size: few
CDR3: CASSVEGGANVLTF

V: TRBV9
J: TRBJ1-2
size: few
CDR3: CASSPQGAWGYTF

V: TRBV7-2
J: TRBJ1-4
size: few
CDR3: CASSFYQGNEKLFF

V: TRBV6-1
J: TRBJ2-1
size: few
CDR3: CASSEWHQSSYNEQFF

V: TRBV6-1
J: TRBJ1-4
size: -
CDR3: CASSVGKLFF

V: TRBV29-1
J: TRBJ1-4
size: few
CDR3: CSAAVGADEKLFF

V: TRBV28
J: TRBJ2-2
size: -
CDR3: CASTKSSSGGELFF

V: TRBV11-2
J: TRBJ2-1
size: once
CDR3: CASSLVPLAGGSNEQFF

V: TRBV11-1
J: TRBJ2-5
size: -
CDR3: CASSLVTQRETQYF

V: TRBV20-1
J: TRBJ2-3
size: -
CDR3: CSARDQGNTDTQYF

V: TRBV29-1
J: TRBJ2-7
size: -
CDR3: CSARTSGAYEQYF

V: TRBV7-9
J: TRBJ1-2
size: -
CDR3: CASSPSTGVGYTF

V: TRBV29-1
J: TRBJ2-7
size: -
CDR3: CSVYVSGGPYEQYF

V: TRBV27
J: TRBJ2-1
size: -
CDR3: CASSSILTSGIAYNEQFF

V: TRBV15
J: TRBJ2-7
size: -
CDR3: CATSRDTVKMDRGFSYEQYF

V: TRBV5-5
J: TRBJ2-1
size: once
CDR3: CASSPVLVAAGEQFF

V: TRBV5-1
J: TRBJ2-3
size: -
CDR3: CASSASGLAGGDTQYF

V: TRBV28
J: TRBJ2-2
size: -
CDR3: CASSNREMSTGELFF

V: TRBV20-1
J: TRBJ2-1
size: few
CDR3: CSAAGGLAFHSYNEQFF

V: TRBV20-1
J: TRBJ2-1
size: many
CDR3: CSASRTGYSYNEQFF

V: TRBV5-5
J: TRBJ1-1
size: -
CDR3: CASSLASGTARSNTEAFF

V: TRBV6-2/TRBV6-3
J: TRBJ2-3
size: -
CDR3: CASSIDRGTDTQYF

V: TRBV2
J: TRBJ2-3
size: -
CDR3: CASSLAAGGASTDTQYF

V: TRBV15
J: TRBJ2-2
size: -
CDR3: CATSRGVRDLANTGELFF

V: TRBV6-2/TRBV6-3
J: TRBJ2-2
size: few
CDR3: CASSQLSTSGSRGTGELFF

V: TRBV19
J: TRBJ1-4
size: -
CDR3: CASSILAGQTNEKLFF